This record concerns one T cell receptor beta chain sequence. Antigen specificity is unknown. The ends were cut back, 0 bases at V and 9 bases at J, with 9 bases in the middle. This CDR3 spans 13 amino acids. Germline assignment: CDR1 LGHNA and CDR2 YSLEER. This PCR relied on a set of 60 Vbeta primers and 13 Jbeta primers. Here immunoSEQ multiplex PCR was the method, and the copy in TCRdb shows in-frame clones only, minus some. The repertoire consists of about 160,000 clones, with around 81% occurring once and the leading ten covering about 13%. These data come from a study of cytomegalovirus exposure and HLA in healthy donors. Study findings and constraints: After further analysis at a later stage, 16,951 TCR beta sequences were associated with HLA alleles at 0.05 false discovery rate.

This TCR came from a woman in her fifties or sixties in good health and CMV-seronegative. Sequenced material: PBMCs. The chain uses TRBV4-3 and TRBJ2-1; the D gene is possibly TRBD2 (5 bases). CDR3 DNA: TGCGCCAGCAGCCAAGAAACTAGTTGTGAGCAGTTCTTC. It translates to CASSQETSCEQFF.